These T cell receptor beta chains were read from a single sample in a study of cytomegalovirus exposure and HLA in healthy donors. The data were produced by immunoSEQ multiplex PCR, yet TCRdb's version contains in-frame clones alone and is incomplete. The table includes around 240,000 clones, roughly 89% detected once. Sequenced sample: PBMCs. Receptors originate from a young woman in good health and CMV-seronegative. CDR3s leave out the opening cysteine and the closing phenylalanine or tryptophan. Fields, in order: CDR3 protein, V gene, J gene.

ASSSLPGQGVTGELF	TRBV13	TRBJ2-2
SVEEGAGGDEKLF	TRBV29-1	TRBJ1-4
ASSSGTGKETQY	TRBV5-1	TRBJ2-5
ASSYPERFISEAF	TRBV11-2	TRBJ1-1
ASSPTSGGLQETQY	TRBV28	TRBJ2-5
ASSIGLHGTQY	TRBV19	TRBJ2-5
ASSFPGLAGGYPDTQY	TRBV28	TRBJ2-3
ASSLEPTQGLGHTIY	TRBV5-6	TRBJ1-3
ASSQDPPQGLGDTIY	TRBV4-1	TRBJ1-3
ASSGEADNEQF	TRBV13	TRBJ2-1
ASSQFGVRAGTAGDEQF	TRBV4-1	TRBJ2-1
ATARGGQETQY	TRBV11-1	TRBJ2-5
ASSDGQGAGYGYT	TRBV28	TRBJ1-2
ASSLGTEYEQY	TRBV28	TRBJ2-7
ASSFAPVNTEAF	TRBV28	TRBJ1-1
ASSRGGNEQF	TRBV19	TRBJ2-1
ASSPLTGGIGYT	TRBV27	TRBJ1-2
ASSSTSGGQETQY	TRBV7-6	TRBJ2-5
ATGKGAGETQRGSGNTIY	TRBV15	TRBJ1-3
ACRDRYGTEAF	TRBV30	TRBJ1-1
ATRGRIGANGYT	TRBV5-6	TRBJ1-2
ASSENVKAGGQETQY	TRBV10-1	TRBJ2-5
ASRNRAEAF	TRBV5-1	TRBJ1-1
ASSASGSGEAF	TRBV7-3	TRBJ1-1
ASSSLGTSLYGYT	TRBV5-8	TRBJ1-2
ASSLSNTGFATEAF	TRBV5-4	TRBJ1-1
SVTSGGLNNEQF	TRBV29-1	TRBJ2-1
ASSLGQGSGDTQY	TRBV28	TRBJ2-3